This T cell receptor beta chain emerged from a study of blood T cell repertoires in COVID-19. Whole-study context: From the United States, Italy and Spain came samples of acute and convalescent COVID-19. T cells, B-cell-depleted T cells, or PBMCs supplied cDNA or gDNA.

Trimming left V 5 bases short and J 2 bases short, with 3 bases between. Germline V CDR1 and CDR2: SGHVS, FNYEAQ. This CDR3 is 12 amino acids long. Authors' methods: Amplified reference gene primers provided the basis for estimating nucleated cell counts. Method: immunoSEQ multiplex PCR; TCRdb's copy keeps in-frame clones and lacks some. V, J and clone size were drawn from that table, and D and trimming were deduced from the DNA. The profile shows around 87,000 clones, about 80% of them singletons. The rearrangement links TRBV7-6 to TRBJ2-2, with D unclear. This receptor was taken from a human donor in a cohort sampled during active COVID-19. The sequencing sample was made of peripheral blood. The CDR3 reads CASSINTGELFF. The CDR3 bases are TGTGCCAGCAGCATAAACACCGGGGAGCTGTTTTTT.